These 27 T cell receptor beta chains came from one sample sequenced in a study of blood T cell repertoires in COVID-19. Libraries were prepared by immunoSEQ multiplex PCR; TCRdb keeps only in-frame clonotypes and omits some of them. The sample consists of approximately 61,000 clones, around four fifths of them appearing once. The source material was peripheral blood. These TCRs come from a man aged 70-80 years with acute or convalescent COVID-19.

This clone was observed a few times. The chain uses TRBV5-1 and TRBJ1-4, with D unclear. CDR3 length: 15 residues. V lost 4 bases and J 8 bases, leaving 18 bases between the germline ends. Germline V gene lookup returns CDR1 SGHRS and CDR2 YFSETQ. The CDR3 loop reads CASSPGRGGGEKLFF. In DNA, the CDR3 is TGCGCCAGCAGCCCCGGACGGGGAGGAGGCGAAAAACTGTTTTTT.

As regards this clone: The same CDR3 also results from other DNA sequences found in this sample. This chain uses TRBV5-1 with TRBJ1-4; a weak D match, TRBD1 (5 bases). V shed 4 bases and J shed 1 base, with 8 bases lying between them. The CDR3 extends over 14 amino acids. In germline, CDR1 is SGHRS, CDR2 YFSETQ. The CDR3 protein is CASSIQGTNEKLFF. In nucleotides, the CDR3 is TGCGCCAGCAGCATCCAGGGAACTAATGAAAAACTGTTTTTT.

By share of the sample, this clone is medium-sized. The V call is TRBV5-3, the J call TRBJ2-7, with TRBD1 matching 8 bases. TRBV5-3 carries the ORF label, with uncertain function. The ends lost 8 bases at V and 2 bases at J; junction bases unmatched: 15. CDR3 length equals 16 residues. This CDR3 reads CASRNPPDRVTYEQYF. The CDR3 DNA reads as TGTGCCAGCCGAAACCCTCCGGACAGGGTAACCTACGAGCAGTACTTC.

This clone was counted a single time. The CDR3 loop reads CASSPGRDGGKPQHF. DNA of the CDR3: TGTGCCAGCAGCCCCGGCAGGGACGGAGGGAAGCCCCAGCATTTT. J is TRBJ1-5 and V is TRBV6-5; D is possibly TRBD1 (5 bases). The V end was cut by 6 bases, the J end by 8 bases, with 20 bases between. CDR3 length equals 15 residues. CDR1 and CDR2 from the germline V gene are MNHEY and SVGAGI.

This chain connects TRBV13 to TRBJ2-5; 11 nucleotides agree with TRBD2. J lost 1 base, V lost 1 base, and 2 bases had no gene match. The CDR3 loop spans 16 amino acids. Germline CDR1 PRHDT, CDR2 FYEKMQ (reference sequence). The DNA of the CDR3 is TGTGCCAGCAGCTTAGTACTAGCGGGGGTCCAAGAGACCCAGTACTTC. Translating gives CASSLVLAGVQETQYF.

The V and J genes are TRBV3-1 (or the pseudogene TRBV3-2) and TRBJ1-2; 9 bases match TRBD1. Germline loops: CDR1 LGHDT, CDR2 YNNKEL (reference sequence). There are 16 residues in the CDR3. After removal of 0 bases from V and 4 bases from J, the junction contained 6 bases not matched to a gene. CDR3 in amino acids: CASSQDSGQGAYGYTF. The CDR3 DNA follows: TGTGCCAGCAGCCAAGATTCGGGACAGGGCGCCTATGGCTACACCTTC.

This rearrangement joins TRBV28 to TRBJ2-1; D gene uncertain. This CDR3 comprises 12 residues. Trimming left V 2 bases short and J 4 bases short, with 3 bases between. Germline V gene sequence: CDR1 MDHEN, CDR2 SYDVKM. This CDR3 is CASSLQYNEQFF. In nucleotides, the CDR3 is TGTGCCAGCAGTTTACAATACAATGAGCAGTTCTTC.

This CDR3 reads CASASVSYEQYF. CDR3 coding DNA: TGTGCCAGCGCTTCGGTAAGCTACGAGCAGTACTTC. The chain has TRBV2 and TRBJ2-7; D is ambiguous. The CDR3 has 12 amino acids. Trimming left V 8 bases short and J 3 bases short, with 11 bases between. The germline CDR1 and CDR2 sequences are SNHLY and FYNNEI.

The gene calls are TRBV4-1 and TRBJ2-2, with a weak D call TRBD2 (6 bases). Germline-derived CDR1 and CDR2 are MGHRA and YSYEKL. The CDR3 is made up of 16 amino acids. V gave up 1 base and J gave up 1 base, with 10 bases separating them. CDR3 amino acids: CASSQGSAGNTGELFF. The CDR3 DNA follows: TGCGCCAGCAGCCAAGGATCAGCGGGGAACACCGGGGAGCTGTTTTTT.

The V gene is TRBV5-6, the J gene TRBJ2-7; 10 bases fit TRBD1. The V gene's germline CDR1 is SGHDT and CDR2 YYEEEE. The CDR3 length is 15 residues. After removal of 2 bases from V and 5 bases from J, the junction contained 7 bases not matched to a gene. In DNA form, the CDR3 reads TGTGCCAGCAGCTTAGGGACAGGGGCGAGGAACGAGCAGTACTTC. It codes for CASSLGTGARNEQYF.

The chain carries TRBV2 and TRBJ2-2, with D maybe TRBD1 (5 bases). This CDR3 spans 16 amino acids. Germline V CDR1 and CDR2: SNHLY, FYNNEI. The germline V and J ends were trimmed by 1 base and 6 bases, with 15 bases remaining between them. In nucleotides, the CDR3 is TGTGCCAGCAGTGAAGTCGGTTGGGGCAGTGCCGGGGAGCTGTTTTTT. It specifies CASSEVGWGSAGELFF.

CDR3 in amino acids: CASSLSWGVSGNTIYF. The CDR3 DNA reads TGTGCCAGCTCACTCTCGTGGGGGGTCTCTGGAAACACCATATATTTT. The chain carries TRBV18 and TRBJ1-3; possibly TRBD1 for D (5 bases). The CDR3 length is 16 residues. Germline assignment: CDR1 KGHSH and CDR2 LQKENI. The V and J ends lost 4 bases and 0 bases respectively, with 13 bases between them.

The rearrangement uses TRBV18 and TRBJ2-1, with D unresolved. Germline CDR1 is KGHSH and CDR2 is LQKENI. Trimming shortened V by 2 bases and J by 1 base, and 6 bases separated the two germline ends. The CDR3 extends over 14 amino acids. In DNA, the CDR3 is TGTGCCAGCTCACCAGCTATATCCTACAATGAGCAGTTCTTC. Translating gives CASSPAISYNEQFF.

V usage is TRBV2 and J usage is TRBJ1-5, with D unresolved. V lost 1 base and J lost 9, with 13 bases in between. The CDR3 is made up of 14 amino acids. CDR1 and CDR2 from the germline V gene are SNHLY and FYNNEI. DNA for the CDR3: TGTGCCAGCAGTGAAGTTCTGAGGCGCGGGCCCCAGCATTTT. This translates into CASSEVLRRGPQHF.

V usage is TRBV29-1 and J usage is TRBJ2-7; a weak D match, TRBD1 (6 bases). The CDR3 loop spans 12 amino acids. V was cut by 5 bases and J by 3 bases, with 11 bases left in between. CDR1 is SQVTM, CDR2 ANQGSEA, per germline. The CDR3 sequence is CSVSKTGYEQYF. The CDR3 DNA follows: TGCAGCGTTTCTAAGACAGGCTACGAGCAGTACTTC.

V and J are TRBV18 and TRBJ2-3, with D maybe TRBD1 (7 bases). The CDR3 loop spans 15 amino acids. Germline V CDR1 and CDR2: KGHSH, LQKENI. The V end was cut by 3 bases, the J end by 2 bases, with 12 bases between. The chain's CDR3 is CASSPRGAPTDTQYF. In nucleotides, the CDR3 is TGTGCCAGCTCACCCAGGGGGGCACCCACAGATACGCAGTATTTT.

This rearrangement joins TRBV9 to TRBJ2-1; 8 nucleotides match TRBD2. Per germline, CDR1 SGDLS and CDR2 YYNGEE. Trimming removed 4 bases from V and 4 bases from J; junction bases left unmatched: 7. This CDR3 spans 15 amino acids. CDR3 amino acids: CASSLGASGYNEQFF. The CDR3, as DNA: TGTGCCAGCAGCTTAGGGGCTAGCGGGTACAATGAGCAGTTCTTC.

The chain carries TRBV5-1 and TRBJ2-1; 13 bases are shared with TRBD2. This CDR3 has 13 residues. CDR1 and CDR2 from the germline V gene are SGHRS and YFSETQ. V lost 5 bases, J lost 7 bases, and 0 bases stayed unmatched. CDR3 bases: TGCGCCAGCAGGACTAGCGGGGGGAATGAGCAGTTCTTC. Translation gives CASRTSGGNEQFF.

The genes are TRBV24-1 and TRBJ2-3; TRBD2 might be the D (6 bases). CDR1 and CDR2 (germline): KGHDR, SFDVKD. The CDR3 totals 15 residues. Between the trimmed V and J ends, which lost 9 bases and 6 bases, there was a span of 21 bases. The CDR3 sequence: CATPEGSCGMDTQYF. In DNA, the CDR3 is TGTGCCACCCCGGAGGGGTCGTGTGGTATGGATACGCAGTATTTT.

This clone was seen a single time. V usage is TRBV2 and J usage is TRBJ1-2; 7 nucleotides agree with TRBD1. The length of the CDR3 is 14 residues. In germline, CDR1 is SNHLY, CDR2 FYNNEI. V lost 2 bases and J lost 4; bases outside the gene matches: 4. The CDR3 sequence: CASSEPWDSYGYTF. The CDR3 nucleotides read TGTGCCAGCAGTGAACCCTGGGACAGCTATGGCTACACCTTC. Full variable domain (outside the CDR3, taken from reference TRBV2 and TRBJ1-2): EPEVTQTPSHQVTQMGQEVILRCVPISNHLYFYWYRQILGQKVEFLVSFYNNEISEKSEIFDDQFSVERPDGSNFTLKIRSTKLEDSAMYFCASSEPWDSYGYTFGSGTRLTVV.

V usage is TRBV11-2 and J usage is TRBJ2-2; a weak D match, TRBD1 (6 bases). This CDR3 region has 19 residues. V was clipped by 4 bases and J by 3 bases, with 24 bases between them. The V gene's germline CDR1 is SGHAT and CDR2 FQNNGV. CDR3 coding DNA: TGTGCCAGCAGCTGGGGGCAGGGGCCCTTTTCTGTGGACACCGGGGAGCTGTTTTTT. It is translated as CASSWGQGPFSVDTGELFF. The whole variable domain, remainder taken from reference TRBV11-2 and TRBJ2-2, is EAGVAQSPRYKIIEKRQSVAFWCNPISGHATLYWYQQILGQGPKLLIQFQNNGVVDDSQLPKDRFSAERLKGVDSTLKIQPAKLEDSAVYLCASSWGQGPFSVDTGELFFGEGSRLTVL.

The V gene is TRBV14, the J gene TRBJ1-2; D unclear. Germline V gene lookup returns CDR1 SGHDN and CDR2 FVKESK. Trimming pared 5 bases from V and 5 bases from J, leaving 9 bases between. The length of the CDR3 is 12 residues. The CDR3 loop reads CASSSTEYGYTF. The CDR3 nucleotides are TGTGCCAGCAGCTCAACTGAATATGGCTACACCTTC.

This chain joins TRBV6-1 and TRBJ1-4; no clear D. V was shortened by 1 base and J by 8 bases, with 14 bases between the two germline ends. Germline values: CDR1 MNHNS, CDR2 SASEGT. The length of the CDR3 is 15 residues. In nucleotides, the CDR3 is TGTGCCAGCAGTGAAGAGAAGGGTGCGGGGGAAAAACTGTTTTTT. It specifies CASSEEKGAGEKLFF.

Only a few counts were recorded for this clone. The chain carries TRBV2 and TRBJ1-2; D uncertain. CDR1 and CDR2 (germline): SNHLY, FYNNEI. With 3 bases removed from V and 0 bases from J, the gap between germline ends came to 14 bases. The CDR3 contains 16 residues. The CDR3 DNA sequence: TGTGCCAGCAGTGATAAGCCCCCTCAAGCTAACTATGGCTACACCTTC. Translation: CASSDKPPQANYGYTF.

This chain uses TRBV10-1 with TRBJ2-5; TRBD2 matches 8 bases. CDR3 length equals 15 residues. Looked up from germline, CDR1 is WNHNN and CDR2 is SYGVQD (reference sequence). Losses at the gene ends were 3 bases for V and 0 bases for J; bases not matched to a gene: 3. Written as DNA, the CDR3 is TGCGCCAGCAGTGACCAGCGGGGGTACCAAGAGACCCAGTACTTC. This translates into CASSDQRGYQETQYF.

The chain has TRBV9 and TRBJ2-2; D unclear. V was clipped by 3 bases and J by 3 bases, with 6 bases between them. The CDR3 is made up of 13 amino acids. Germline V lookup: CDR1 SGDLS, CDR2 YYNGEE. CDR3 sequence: CASSASYTGELFF. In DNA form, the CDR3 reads TGTGCCAGCAGCGCCTCCTACACCGGGGAGCTGTTTTTT. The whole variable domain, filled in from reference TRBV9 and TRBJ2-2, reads DSGVTQTPKHLITATGQRVTLRCSPRSGDLSVYWYQQSLDQGLQFLIQYYNGEERAKGNILERFSAQQFPDLHSELNLSSLELGDSALYFCASSASYTGELFFGEGSRLTVL.

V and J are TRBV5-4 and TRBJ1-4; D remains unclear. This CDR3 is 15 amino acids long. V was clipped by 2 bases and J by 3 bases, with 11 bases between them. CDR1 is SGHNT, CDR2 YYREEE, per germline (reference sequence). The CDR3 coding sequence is TGTGCCAGCAGCTTATCGAGTTCTCCTAATGAAAAACTGTTTTTT. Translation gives CASSLSSSPNEKLFF.